This is a list of T cell receptor beta chains from one sample in a study of T cells in Graves' hyperthyroidism and ophthalmopathy. A single record per CDR3 protein comes from TCRdb applying MiXCR to the multiplex PCR reads. The repertoire holds 380,000 or so distinct CDR3 sequences, roughly 19% seen once, with 3.5% to 4% in the top ten. Input material: blood. The receptors were gathered from a woman under 30 with Graves' hyperthyroidism. Each CDR3 is given with its conserved first and last residue. The D gene is left open where the match is weak. The size field is filled for only some rows; it gives once, few, many or a size class.

TRBD1 many TRBJ2-5 TRBV5-1 TGCGCCAGCAGCTTACAGGGGGCGTATGGAGAGACCCAGTACTTC CASSLQGAYGETQYF
TRBD1 many TRBJ1-5 TRBV6-1 TGTGCCAGCAGTGAGACAGGGAGGCAGCCCCAGCATTTT CASSETGRQPQHF
- many TRBJ1-2 TRBV6-1 TGTGCCAGCAGTGAAGGGGGGGACAACTATGGCTACACCTTC CASSEGGDNYGYTF
- many TRBJ1-1 TRBV7-8 TGTGCCAGCAGCTCGAGGGGTAGGAACACTGAAGCTTTCTTT CASSSRGRNTEAFF
- - TRBJ1-1 TRBV2 TGTGCCAGCAGAGGGGGGGTGCTTGAAGCTTTCTTT CASRGGVLEAFF
- - TRBJ1-5 TRBV11-1 TGTGCCAGCAGCATACCGACGGGCCGTGGCAATCAGCCCCAGCATTTT CASSIPTGRGNQPQHF
TRBD2 many TRBJ2-2 TRBV6-5 TGTGCCAGCAGACGGGGGGGCGGAAACACCGGGGAGCTGTTTTTT CASRRGGGNTGELFF
- - TRBJ2-7 TRBV28 TGTGCCAGCAGACCCCTTGGGGGGCCCAGCTACGAGCAGTACTTC CASRPLGGPSYEQYF
- few TRBJ1-5 TRBV20-1 TGCAGTGCTAGAGATCGGAGACCCGGCGGGCGGCCCCAGCATTTT CSARDRRPGGRPQHF
- few TRBJ1-6 TRBV2 TGTGCCAGCAGAGTGATGGATAATTCACCCCTCCACTTT CASRVMDNSPLHF